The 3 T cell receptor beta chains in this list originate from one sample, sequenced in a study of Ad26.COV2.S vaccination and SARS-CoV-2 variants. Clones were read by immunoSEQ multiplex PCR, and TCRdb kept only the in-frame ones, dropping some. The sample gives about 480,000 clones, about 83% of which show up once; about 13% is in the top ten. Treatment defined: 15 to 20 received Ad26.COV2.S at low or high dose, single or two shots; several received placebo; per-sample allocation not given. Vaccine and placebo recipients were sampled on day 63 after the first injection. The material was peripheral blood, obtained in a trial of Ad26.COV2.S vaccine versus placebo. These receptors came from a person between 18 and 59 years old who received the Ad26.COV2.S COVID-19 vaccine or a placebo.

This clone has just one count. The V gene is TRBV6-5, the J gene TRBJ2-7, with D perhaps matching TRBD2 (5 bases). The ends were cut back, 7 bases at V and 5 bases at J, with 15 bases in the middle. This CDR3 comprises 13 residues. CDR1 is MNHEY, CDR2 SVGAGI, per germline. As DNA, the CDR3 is TGTGCCAGCACTAACGGGATATCGAACGAGCAGTACTTC. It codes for CASTNGISNEQYF.

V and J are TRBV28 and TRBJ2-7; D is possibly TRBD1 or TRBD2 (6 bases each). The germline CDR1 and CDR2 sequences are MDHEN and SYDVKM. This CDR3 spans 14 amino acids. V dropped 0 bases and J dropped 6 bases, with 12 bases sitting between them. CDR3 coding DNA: TGTGCCAGCAGTTTATGGGGGGCGCGGGGCGAGCAGTACTTC. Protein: CASSLWGARGEQYF.

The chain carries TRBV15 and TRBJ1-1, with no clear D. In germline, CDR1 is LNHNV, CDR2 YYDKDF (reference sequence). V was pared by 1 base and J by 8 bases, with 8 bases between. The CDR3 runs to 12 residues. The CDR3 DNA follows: TGTGCCACCAGCAGAGTTACAGAAGAAGCTTTCTTT. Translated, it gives CATSRVTEEAFF.